This T cell receptor beta chain derives from a study of Ad26.COV2.S vaccination and SARS-CoV-2 variants (dated by TCRdb to the early 2020s). Study-wide context: Donors in the vaccine arm were drawn from COV1001, a multicentre, randomized, double-blind, placebo-controlled phase I-IIa trial testing Ad26.COV2.S in healthy adults. A total of approximately 30 samples were included in the TCR-sequenced set, comprising around 19 Ad26.COV2.S vaccine recipients, 5 placebo recipients and 8 SARS-CoV-2 convalescent individuals. Sequencing of the TCRbeta repertoire served to evaluate the specificity and breadth of SARS-CoV-2-reactive T cell receptors following Ad26.COV2.S vaccination. Participants in the trial were split at random into five groups of five each, receiving low-dose or high-dose Ad26.COV2.S once or twice, or else placebo on both occasions. Investigators remained blinded to trial group allocation during experiments and outcome assessment. Ad26.COV2.S was given intramuscularly at 5x10^10 or 1x10^11 viral particles, as a single shot or as two shots 56 days apart.

TCRbeta CDR3 regions were sequenced with the immunoSEQ Assay. After extraction, genomic DNA underwent amplification by bias-controlled multiplex PCR, followed by high-throughput sequencing. Under the source paper's analysis protocol: Collapsing and filtering of sequences were performed to quantify the absolute abundance of each unique TCRbeta CDR3 region. Usable DNA was measured by amplifying reference genes present in all nucleated cells, and TCRbeta template counts were normalized to that usable DNA to estimate T cell fraction. Repertoire TCRs were annotated as SARS-CoV-2-specific by exact matching of V gene, CDR3 amino acid sequence and J gene to a known reactive TCR set. MIRA supplied the reference SARS-CoV-2 TCR set, which was filtered for enrichment in COVID-19-positive ImmuneCODE repertoires so that public or cross-reactive TCRs were removed. Using the MIRA antigens, annotated TCRs were further analysed by specific ORF or by position within an ORF. Breadth was defined as the number of annotated unique rearrangements divided by the total number of unique productive rearrangements, and depth was defined as the summed frequency of the annotated unique rearrangements. Group comparisons of TCR breadth used two-sided Wilcoxon rank-sum tests. TCRdb mirrors the immuneACCESS table, restricted to in-frame sequences. Some clones are absent from its copies; in checked studies, under half trace to an unresolved V gene, and the reason for the others is unknown. From that table come the V and J calls and clone size; the DNA was used to work out D and trimming. This sample gives roughly 400,000 clones in total; approximately 90% of them show up just once. Clones ranked in the top ten supply around 1.8% of the sample.

The sample's treatment or condition label, in plain terms: 19 received Ad26.COV2.S at low or high dose, single or two shots; five or six received placebo; per-sample allocation not given. For vaccine and placebo recipients, repertoires were sequenced using samples collected on day 63 after the first injection. Between 29 July and 7 August 2020, Cohort 1b enrolled fewer than 30 adults aged 18-55 years at one site in Boston, USA. Ad26.COV2.S was a replication-incompetent adenovirus type 26 vector expressing a prefusion-stabilized SARS-CoV-2 spike protein from the original Wuhan strain. Inclusive of the bounding cysteine and phenylalanine, the CDR3 is 16 residues long. Only CDR3 DNA remains: 48 bases, in frame from the first base. For CDR1 and CDR2, the germline V gene (reference sequence) lists LGHDT and YNNKEL. The V end gives up 0 bases and the J end 3 bases, leaving 5 bases in the junction not matched to a gene.

A word on this clone: Its specific antigen is unknown. Per-nucleotide qualities are absent, and no much larger clonotype sits a single base away.

General conclusions and limits of the study: Spike-specific TCR breadth was higher in Ad26.COV2.S recipients than in placebo recipients (P = 0.0014). Substantial breadth of spike-specific CD8+ and CD4+ T cell responses was reported after vaccination. The study was not powered to compare responses between vaccine doses or regimens. Vaccine and placebo recipients had comparable non-spike TCR breadth, which fits with the vaccine containing only spike. The authors noted that the TCR breadth and depth analyses may have underestimated total T cell responses.

The specimen comprised peripheral blood, sampled in a trial of Ad26.COV2.S vaccine versus placebo. The sequence was collected from a person between 18 and 65 years old who received the Ad26.COV2.S COVID-19 vaccine or a placebo. This chain joins TRBV3-1 (or the pseudogene TRBV3-2) to TRBJ2-1, and TRBD1 matches 7 of the central bases. The CDR3 protein sequence reads: CASSQDGTVGYNEQFF. DNA sequence: TGTGCCAGCAGCCAAGACGGGACAGTGGGCTACAATGAGCAGTTCTTC.